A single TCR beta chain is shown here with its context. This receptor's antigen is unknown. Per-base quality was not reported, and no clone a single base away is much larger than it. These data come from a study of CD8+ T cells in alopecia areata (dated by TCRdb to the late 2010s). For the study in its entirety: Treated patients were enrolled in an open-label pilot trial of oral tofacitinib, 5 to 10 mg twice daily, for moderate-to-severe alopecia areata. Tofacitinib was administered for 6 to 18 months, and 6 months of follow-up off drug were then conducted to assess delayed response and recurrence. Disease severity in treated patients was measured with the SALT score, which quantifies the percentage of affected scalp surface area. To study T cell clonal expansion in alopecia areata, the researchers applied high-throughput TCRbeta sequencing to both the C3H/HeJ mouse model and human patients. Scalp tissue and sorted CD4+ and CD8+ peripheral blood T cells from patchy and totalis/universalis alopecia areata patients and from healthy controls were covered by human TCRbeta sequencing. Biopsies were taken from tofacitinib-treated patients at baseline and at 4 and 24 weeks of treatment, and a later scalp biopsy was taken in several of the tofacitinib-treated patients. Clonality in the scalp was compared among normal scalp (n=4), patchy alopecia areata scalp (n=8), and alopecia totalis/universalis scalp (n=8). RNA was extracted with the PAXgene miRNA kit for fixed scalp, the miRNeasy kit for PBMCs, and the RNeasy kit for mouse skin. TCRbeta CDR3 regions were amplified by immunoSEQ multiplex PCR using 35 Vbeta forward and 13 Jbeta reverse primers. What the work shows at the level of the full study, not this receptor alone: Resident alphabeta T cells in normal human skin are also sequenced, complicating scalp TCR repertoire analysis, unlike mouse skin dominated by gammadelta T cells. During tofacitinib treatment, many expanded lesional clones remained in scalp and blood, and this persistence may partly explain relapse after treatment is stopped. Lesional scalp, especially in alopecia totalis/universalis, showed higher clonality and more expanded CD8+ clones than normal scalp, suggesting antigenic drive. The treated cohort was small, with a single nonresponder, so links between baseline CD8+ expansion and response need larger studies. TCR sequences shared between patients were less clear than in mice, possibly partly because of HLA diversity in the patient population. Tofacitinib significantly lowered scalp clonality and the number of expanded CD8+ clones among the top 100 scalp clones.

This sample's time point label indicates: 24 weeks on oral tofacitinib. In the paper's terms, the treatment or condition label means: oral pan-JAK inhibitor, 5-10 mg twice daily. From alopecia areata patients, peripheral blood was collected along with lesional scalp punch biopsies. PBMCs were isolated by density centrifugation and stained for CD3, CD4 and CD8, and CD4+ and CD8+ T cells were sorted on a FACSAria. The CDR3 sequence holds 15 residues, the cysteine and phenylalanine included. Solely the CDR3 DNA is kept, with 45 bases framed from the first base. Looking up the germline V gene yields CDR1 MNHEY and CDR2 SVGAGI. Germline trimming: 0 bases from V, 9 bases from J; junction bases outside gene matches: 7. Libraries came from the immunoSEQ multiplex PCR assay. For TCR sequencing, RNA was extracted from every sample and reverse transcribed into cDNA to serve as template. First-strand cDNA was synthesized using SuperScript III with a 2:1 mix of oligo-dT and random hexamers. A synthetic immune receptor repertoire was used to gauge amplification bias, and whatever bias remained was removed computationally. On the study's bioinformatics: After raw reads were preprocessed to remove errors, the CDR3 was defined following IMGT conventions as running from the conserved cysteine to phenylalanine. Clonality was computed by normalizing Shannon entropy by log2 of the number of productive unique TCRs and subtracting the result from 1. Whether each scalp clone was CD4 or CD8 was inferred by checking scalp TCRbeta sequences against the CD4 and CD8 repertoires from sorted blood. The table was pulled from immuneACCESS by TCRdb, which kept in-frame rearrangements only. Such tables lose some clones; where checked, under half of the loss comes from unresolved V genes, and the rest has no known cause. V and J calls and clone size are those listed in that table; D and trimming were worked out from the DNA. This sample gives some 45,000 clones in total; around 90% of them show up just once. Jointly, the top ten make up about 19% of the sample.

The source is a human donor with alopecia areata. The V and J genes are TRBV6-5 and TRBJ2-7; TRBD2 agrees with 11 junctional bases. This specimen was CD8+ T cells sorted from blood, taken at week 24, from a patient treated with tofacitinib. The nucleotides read TGTGCCAGCAGTTACTCGGGACTAGCGGAACATGGGCAGTACTTC. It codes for CASSYSGLAEHGQYF.